This is a list of T cell receptor beta chains from one sample in a study of beta chain features in type 1 diabetes. Clones were sequenced by immunoSEQ multiplex PCR, and TCRdb holds only the in-frame ones, with some missing. The sample yields hundreds of thousands of clones, roughly 13% seen once. Sequences were obtained from naive CD4+ T cells from blood. The source is a man between 18 and 35 years old with type 1 diabetes. The CDR3 runs from the conserved cysteine through the conserved F or W. The D gene is left open where the match is weak. Size is stated for part of the rows, as once, few or many counts, or as a class when the clone is expanded.

v_gene: TRBV30; abundance: few; d_gene: NA; j_gene: TRBJ2-2; CDR3aa: CAWTARPDRLFF; CDR3nt: TGTGCCTGGACAGCTCGACCGGATAGGCTGTTTTTT
v_gene: TRBV29-1; abundance: few; d_gene: NA; j_gene: TRBJ2-5; CDR3aa: CSVGQGQETQYF; CDR3nt: TGCAGCGTTGGCCAGGGGCAAGAGACCCAGTACTTC
v_gene: TRBV6-1; abundance: few; d_gene: TRBD1; j_gene: TRBJ1-2; CDR3aa: CASSESYRGEDGYTF; CDR3nt: TGTGCCAGCAGTGAGTCCTACAGGGGAGAAGATGGCTACACCTTC
v_gene: TRBV5-1; abundance: few; d_gene: NA; j_gene: TRBJ2-7; CDR3aa: CASRTEGQSYEQYF; CDR3nt: TGCGCCAGCAGGACTGAAGGACAGTCCTACGAGCAGTACTTC
v_gene: TRBV30; abundance: few; d_gene: NA; j_gene: TRBJ1-2; CDR3aa: CAWSVFAAGHTF; CDR3nt: TGTGCCTGGAGTGTGTTCGCCGCGGGCCACACCTTC
v_gene: TRBV7-2; abundance: few; d_gene: TRBD2; j_gene: TRBJ2-1; CDR3aa: CASSLRSGRADNEQFF; CDR3nt: TGTGCCAGCAGCTTAAGGAGCGGGAGGGCCGACAATGAGCAGTTCTTC
v_gene: TRBV25-1; abundance: NA; d_gene: TRBD1; j_gene: TRBJ2-3; CDR3aa: CASRGTGLGDTQYF; CDR3nt: TGTGCCAGCAGAGGGACAGGGCTGGGAGATACGCAGTATTTT
v_gene: TRBV28; abundance: NA; d_gene: NA; j_gene: TRBJ1-6; CDR3aa: CASSKTGTYNSPLHF; CDR3nt: TGTGCCAGCAGTAAAACAGGGACCTATAATTCACCCCTCCACTTT
v_gene: TRBV7-2; abundance: NA; d_gene: NA; j_gene: TRBJ2-5; CDR3aa: CASSPGETQYF; CDR3nt: TGTGCCAGCAGCCCCGGGGAGACCCAGTACTTC
v_gene: TRBV5-1; abundance: NA; d_gene: TRBD1; j_gene: TRBJ1-2; CDR3aa: CASSLVPGQGINGYTF; CDR3nt: TGCGCCAGCAGCTTGGTGCCGGGACAGGGGATAAATGGCTACACCTTC
v_gene: TRBV29-1; abundance: few; d_gene: TRBD1; j_gene: TRBJ2-7; CDR3aa: CSAQPGQGSYEQYF; CDR3nt: TGCAGCGCCCAGCCGGGACAGGGCTCCTACGAGCAGTACTTC
v_gene: TRBV18; abundance: NA; d_gene: TRBD1; j_gene: TRBJ1-4; CDR3aa: CASSPRTGGDEKLFF; CDR3nt: TGTGCCAGCTCACCCAGGACAGGGGGCGACGAAAAACTGTTTTTT
v_gene: TRBV29-1; abundance: few; d_gene: TRBD1; j_gene: TRBJ2-3; CDR3aa: CSHRGRDTQYF; CDR3nt: TGCAGCCACAGGGGGCGAGATACGCAGTATTTT
v_gene: TRBV18; abundance: NA; d_gene: NA; j_gene: TRBJ2-7; CDR3aa: CASSTSNEQYF; CDR3nt: TGTGCCAGCTCCACTAGCAATGAGCAGTACTTC
v_gene: TRBV30; abundance: few; d_gene: TRBD1; j_gene: TRBJ1-1; CDR3aa: CAWSSPSGGMNTEAFF; CDR3nt: TGTGCCTGGAGTAGCCCCTCAGGGGGGATGAACACTGAAGCTTTCTTT
v_gene: TRBV30; abundance: few; d_gene: TRBD2; j_gene: TRBJ2-7; CDR3aa: CAWRTSGTYEQYF; CDR3nt: TGTGCCTGGCGTACTAGCGGAACCTACGAGCAGTACTTC
v_gene: TRBV27; abundance: NA; d_gene: NA; j_gene: TRBJ1-2; CDR3aa: CASSWAENYGYTF; CDR3nt: TGTGCCAGCAGTTGGGCGGAGAACTATGGCTACACCTTC
v_gene: TRBV30; abundance: NA; d_gene: NA; j_gene: TRBJ2-5; CDR3aa: CAWDHQSETQYF; CDR3nt: TGTGCCTGGGATCATCAGAGCGAGACCCAGTACTTC
v_gene: TRBV6-1; abundance: NA; d_gene: NA; j_gene: TRBJ1-2; CDR3aa: CASSEGVHYGYTF; CDR3nt: TGTGCCAGCAGTGAAGGGGTACACTATGGCTACACCTTC
v_gene: TRBV30; abundance: NA; d_gene: TRBD2; j_gene: TRBJ2-2; CDR3aa: CAWSGMPGLAVGRGFF; CDR3nt: TGTGCCTGGAGTGGGATGCCGGGACTAGCGGTCGGGCGCGGGTTTTTT
v_gene: TRBV7-9; abundance: NA; d_gene: TRBD1; j_gene: TRBJ1-1; CDR3aa: CASSLGTPGQGMNTEAFF; CDR3nt: TGTGCCAGCAGCTTAGGTACCCCGGGACAGGGGATGAACACTGAAGCTTTCTTT
v_gene: TRBV25-1; abundance: few; d_gene: NA; j_gene: TRBJ1-2; CDR3aa: CASSESTGIDGYTF; CDR3nt: TGTGCCAGCAGTGAATCGACAGGTATCGATGGCTACACCTTC
v_gene: TRBV30; abundance: few; d_gene: TRBD2; j_gene: TRBJ2-1; CDR3aa: CAWSAGTSDYNEQFF; CDR3nt: TGTGCCTGGAGTGCCGGGACTAGCGACTACAATGAGCAGTTCTTC
v_gene: TRBV19; abundance: few; d_gene: TRBD2; j_gene: TRBJ2-7; CDR3aa: CASSITPGTSVSYEQYF; CDR3nt: TGTGCCAGTAGTATTACTCCTGGGACTAGCGTCTCCTACGAGCAGTACTTC
v_gene: TRBV7-9; abundance: few; d_gene: NA; j_gene: TRBJ2-7; CDR3aa: CASSTRRSLGPYEQYF; CDR3nt: TGTGCCAGCAGCACGCGACGGAGCCTGGGTCCCTACGAGCAGTACTTC
v_gene: TRBV29-1; abundance: few; d_gene: NA; j_gene: TRBJ1-1; CDR3aa: CSVSRQNEAFF; CDR3nt: TGCAGCGTTTCCCGACAGAATGAAGCTTTCTTT
v_gene: TRBV19; abundance: once; d_gene: TRBD2; j_gene: TRBJ2-3; CDR3aa: CASSIGNLAGVSDTQYF; CDR3nt: TGTGCCAGTAGTATCGGGAATCTAGCGGGAGTGTCAGATACGCAGTATTTT
v_gene: TRBV10-3; abundance: NA; d_gene: TRBD1; j_gene: TRBJ1-2; CDR3aa: CAINGTGLDGYTF; CDR3nt: TGTGCCATCAATGGGACAGGGCTGGATGGCTACACCTTC
v_gene: TRBV2; abundance: NA; d_gene: NA; j_gene: TRBJ2-5; CDR3aa: CASSEANQQETQYF; CDR3nt: TGTGCCAGCAGTGAAGCCAACCAACAAGAGACCCAGTACTTC
v_gene: TRBV2; abundance: NA; d_gene: NA; j_gene: TRBJ1-2; CDR3aa: CASSEGAGWGYGYTF; CDR3nt: TGTGCCAGCAGTGAAGGGGCAGGATGGGGCTATGGCTACACCTTC
v_gene: TRBV6-5; abundance: NA; d_gene: TRBD2; j_gene: TRBJ2-7; CDR3aa: CASLSGETYEQYF; CDR3nt: TGTGCCAGTCTTAGCGGGGAAACCTACGAGCAGTACTTC
v_gene: TRBV5-4; abundance: NA; d_gene: NA; j_gene: TRBJ2-7; CDR3aa: CASSIGFTYEQYF; CDR3nt: TGTGCCAGCAGCATAGGGTTTACCTACGAGCAGTACTTC
v_gene: TRBV7-9; abundance: few; d_gene: NA; j_gene: TRBJ2-3; CDR3aa: CASSWGAADTQYF; CDR3nt: TGTGCCAGCAGCTGGGGGGCGGCAGATACGCAGTATTTT
v_gene: TRBV29-1; abundance: few; d_gene: TRBD1; j_gene: TRBJ2-2; CDR3aa: CSVGRQGIGTGELFF; CDR3nt: TGCAGCGTTGGGAGACAGGGGATCGGCACCGGGGAGCTGTTTTTT
v_gene: TRBV4-1; abundance: few; d_gene: NA; j_gene: TRBJ1-5; CDR3aa: CASSQGQYSNQPQHF; CDR3nt: TGCGCCAGCAGCCAAGGCCAGTATAGCAATCAGCCCCAGCATTTT
v_gene: TRBV5-6; abundance: NA; d_gene: NA; j_gene: TRBJ1-5; CDR3aa: CASSLGQMQPQHF; CDR3nt: TGTGCCAGCAGCTTGGGGCAGATGCAGCCCCAGCATTTT